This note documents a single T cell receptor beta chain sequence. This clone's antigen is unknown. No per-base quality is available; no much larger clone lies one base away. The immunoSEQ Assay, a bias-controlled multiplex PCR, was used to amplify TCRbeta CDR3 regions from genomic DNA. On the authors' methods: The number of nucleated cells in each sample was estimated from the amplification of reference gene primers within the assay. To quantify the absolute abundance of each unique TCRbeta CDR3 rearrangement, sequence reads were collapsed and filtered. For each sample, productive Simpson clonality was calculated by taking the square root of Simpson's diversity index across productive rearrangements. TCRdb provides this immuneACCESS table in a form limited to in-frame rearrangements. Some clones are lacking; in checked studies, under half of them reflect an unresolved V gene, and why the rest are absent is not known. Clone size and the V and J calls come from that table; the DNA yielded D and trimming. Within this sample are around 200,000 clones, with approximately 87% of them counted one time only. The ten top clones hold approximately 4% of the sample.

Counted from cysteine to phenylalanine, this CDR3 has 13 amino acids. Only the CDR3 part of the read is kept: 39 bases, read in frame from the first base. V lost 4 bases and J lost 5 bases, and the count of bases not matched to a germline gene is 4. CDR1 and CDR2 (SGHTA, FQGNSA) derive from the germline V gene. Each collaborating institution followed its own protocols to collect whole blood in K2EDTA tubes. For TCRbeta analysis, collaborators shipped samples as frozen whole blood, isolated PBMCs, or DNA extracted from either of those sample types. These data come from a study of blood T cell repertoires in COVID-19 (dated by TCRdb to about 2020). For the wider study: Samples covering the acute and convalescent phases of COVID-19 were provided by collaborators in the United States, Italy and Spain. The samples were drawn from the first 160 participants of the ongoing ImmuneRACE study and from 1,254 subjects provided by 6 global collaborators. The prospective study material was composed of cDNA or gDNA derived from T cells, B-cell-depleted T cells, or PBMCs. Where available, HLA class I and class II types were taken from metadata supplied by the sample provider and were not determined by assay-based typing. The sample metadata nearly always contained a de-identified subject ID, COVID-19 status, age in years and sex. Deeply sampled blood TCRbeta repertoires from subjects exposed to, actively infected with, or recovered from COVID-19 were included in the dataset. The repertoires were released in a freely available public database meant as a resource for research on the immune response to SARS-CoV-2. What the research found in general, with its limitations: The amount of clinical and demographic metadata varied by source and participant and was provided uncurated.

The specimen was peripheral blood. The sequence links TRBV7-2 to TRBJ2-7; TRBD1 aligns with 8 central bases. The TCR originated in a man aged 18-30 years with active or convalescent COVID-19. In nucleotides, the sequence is TGTGCCAGCAGCTCCAGGACAGGGAACGAGCAGTACTTC. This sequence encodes CASSSRTGNEQYF.